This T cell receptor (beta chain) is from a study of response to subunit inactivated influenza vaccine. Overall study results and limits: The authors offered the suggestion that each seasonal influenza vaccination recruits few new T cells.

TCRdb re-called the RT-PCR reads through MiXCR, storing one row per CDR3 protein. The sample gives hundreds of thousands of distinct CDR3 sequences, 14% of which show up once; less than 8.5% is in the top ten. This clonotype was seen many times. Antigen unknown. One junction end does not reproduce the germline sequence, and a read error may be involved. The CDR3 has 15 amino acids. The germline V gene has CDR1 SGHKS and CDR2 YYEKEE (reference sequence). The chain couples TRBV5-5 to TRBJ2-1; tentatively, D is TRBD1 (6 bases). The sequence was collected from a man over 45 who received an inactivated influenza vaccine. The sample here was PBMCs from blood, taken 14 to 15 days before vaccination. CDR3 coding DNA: TGTGCCAGCACCTTGACGGGACAACCACTCAATGAGCAGTTCTTC. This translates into CASTLTGQPLNEQFF.